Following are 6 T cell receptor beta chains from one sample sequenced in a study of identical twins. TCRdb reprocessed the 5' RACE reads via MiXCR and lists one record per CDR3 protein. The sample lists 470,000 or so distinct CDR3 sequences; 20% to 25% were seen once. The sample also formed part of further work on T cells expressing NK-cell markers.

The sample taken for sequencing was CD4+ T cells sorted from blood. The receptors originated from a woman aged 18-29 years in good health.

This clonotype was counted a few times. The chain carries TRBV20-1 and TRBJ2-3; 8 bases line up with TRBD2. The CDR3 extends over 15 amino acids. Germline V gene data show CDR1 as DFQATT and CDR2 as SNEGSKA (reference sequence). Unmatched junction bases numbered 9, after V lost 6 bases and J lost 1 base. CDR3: CSALRSGRRTDTQYF. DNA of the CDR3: TGCAGTGCCCTAAGGAGCGGGAGACGCACAGATACGCAGTATTTT.

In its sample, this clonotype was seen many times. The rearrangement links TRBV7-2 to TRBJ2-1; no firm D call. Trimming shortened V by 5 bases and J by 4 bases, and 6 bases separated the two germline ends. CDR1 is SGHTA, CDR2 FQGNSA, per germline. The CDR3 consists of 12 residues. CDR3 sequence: CASSDLYNEQFF. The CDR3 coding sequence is TGTGCCAGCAGCGATCTATACAATGAGCAGTTCTTC.

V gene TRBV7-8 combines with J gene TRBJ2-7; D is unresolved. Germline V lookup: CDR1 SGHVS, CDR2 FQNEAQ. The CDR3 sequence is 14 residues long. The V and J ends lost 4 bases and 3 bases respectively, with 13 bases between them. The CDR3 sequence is CASSSGAVYYEQYF. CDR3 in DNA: TGTGCCAGCAGCTCTGGAGCAGTTTACTACGAGCAGTACTTC.

The CDR3 DNA reads TGTGCCAGCGCGGTTACCTCCTACAATGAGCAGTTCTTC. This encodes CASAVTSYNEQFF. The chain uses TRBV2 and TRBJ2-1; D not resolved. The CDR3 totals 13 residues. The germline V and J ends were trimmed by 8 bases and 0 bases, with 8 bases remaining between them. Looked up from germline, CDR1 is SNHLY and CDR2 is FYNNEI.

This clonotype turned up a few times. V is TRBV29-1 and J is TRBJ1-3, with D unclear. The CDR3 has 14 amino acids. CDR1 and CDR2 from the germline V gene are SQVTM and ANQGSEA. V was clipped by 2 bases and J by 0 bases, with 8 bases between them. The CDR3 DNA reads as TGCAGCGTTGAAAACCGGGGCTCTGGAAACACCATATATTTT. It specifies CSVENRGSGNTIYF.

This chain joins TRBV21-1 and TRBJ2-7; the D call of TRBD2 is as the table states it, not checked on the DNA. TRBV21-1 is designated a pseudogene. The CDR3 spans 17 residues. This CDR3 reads CASSKVVKGPSSYEQYF. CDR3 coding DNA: TGTGCCAGCAGCAAAGTAGTTAAGGGACCCTCCTCCTACGAGCAGTACTTC.